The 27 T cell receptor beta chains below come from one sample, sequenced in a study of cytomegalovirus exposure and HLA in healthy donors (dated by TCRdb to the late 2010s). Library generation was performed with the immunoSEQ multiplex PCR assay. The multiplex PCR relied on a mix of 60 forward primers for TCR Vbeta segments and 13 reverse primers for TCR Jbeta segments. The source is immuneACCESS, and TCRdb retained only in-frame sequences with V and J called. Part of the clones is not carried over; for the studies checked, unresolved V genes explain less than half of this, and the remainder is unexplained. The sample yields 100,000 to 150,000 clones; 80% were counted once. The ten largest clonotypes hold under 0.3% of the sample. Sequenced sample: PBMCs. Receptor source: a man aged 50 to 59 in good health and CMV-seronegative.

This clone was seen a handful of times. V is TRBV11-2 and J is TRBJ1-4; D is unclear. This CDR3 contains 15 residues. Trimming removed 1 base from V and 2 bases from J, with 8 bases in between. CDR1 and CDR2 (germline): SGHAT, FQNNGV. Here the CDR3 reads CASSLGLETNEKLFF. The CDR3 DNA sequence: TGTGCCAGCAGCTTAGGACTGGAGACTAATGAAAAACTGTTTTTT.

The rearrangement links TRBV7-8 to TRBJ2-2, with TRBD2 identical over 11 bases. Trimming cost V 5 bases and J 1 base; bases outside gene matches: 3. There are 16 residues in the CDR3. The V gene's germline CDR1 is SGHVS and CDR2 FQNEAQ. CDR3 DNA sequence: TGTGCCAGCAGCACTAGCGGGAGCGGGAACACCGGGGAGCTGTTTTTT. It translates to CASSTSGSGNTGELFF.

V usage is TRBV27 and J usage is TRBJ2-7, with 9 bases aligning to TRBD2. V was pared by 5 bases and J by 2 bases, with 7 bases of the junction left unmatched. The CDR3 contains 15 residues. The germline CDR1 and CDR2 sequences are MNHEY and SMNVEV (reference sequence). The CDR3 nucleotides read TGTGCCAGCAGTACGAGCGGGGGGCAGCCCTACGAGCAGTACTTC. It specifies CASSTSGGQPYEQYF.

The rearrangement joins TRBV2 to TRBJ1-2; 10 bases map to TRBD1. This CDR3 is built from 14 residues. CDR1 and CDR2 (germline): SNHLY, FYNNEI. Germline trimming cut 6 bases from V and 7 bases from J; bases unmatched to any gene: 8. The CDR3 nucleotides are TGTGCCAGCAGAAGCGGGACAGGGGATATTGGCTACACCTTC. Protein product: CASRSGTGDIGYTF.

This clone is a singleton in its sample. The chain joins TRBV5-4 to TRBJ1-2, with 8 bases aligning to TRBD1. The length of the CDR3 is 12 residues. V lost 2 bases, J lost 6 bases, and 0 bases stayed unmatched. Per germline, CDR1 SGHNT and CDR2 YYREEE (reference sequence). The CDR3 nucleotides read TGTGCCAGCAGCTTACAGGGGGATGGCTACACCTTC. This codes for CASSLQGDGYTF. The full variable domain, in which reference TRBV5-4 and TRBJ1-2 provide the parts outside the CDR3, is ETGVTQSPTHLIKTRGQQVTLRCSSQSGHNTVSWYQQALGQGPQFIFQYYREEENGRGNFPPRFSGLQFPNYSSELNVNALELDDSALYLCASSLQGDGYTFGSGTRLTVV.

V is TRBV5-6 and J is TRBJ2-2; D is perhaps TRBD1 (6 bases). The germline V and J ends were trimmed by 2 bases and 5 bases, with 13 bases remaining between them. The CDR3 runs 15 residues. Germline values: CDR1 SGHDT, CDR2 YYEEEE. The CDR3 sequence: CASSFFGRGTGELFF. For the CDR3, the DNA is TGTGCCAGCAGCTTCTTCGGAAGGGGGACCGGGGAGCTGTTTTTT.

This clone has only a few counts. The CDR3 protein is CASSQWRNTEAFF. CDR3 coding DNA: TGTGCCAGCAGCCAGTGGAGGAACACTGAAGCTTTCTTT. The V and J genes are TRBV5-4 and TRBJ1-1; D ambiguous. The germline V gene has CDR1 SGHNT and CDR2 YYREEE (reference sequence). The V end was cut by 4 bases, the J end by 1 base, with 8 bases between. CDR3 length: 13 residues.

Here the CDR3 reads CASSLDGTFGDTQYF. The CDR3 region has the DNA TGTGCCAGCAGCTTGGACGGGACTTTCGGAGATACGCAGTATTTT. V is TRBV7-2 and J is TRBJ2-3; a possible D gene is TRBD2 (6 bases). Germline lookup yields CDR1 SGHTA and CDR2 FQGNSA. The CDR3 is 15 amino acids. The V gene lost 3 bases and the J gene lost 5 bases, with 15 bases spanning the gap.

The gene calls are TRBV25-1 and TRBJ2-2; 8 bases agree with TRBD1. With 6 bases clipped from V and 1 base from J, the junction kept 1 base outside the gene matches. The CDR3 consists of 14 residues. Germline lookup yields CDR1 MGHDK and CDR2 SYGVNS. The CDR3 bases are TGTGCCAGCAGGGGGACAGGGAACACCGGGGAGCTGTTTTTT. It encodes CASRGTGNTGELFF.

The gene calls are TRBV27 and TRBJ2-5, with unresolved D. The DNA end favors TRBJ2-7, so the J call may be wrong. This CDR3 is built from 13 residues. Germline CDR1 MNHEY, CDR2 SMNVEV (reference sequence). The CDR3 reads CASSPTSAYEQYF. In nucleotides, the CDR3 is TGTGCCAGCAGCCCCACCTCCGCCTACGAGCAGTACTTC.

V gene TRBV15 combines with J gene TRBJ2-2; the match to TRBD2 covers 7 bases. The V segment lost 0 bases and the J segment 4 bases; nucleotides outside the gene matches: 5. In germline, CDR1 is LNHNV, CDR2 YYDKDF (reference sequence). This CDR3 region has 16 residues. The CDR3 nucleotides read TGTGCCACCAGCAGAGATCGCGGGAGTATCACCGGGGAGCTGTTTTTT. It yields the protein CATSRDRGSITGELFF.

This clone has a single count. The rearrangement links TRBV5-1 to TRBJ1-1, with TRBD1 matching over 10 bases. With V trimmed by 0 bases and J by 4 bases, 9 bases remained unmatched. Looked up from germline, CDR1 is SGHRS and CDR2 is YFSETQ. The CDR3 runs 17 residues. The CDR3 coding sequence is TGCGCCAGCAGCTTGGCCGTATGGGACAGGGGCGGCACTGAAGCTTTCTTT. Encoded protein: CASSLAVWDRGGTEAFF.

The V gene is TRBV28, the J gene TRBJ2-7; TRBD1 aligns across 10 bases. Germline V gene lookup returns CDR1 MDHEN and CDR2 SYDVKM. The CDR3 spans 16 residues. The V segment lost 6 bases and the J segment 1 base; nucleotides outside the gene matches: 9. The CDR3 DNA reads TGTGCCAGCAGGGGGACCGGGACAGGGGTGTCCTACGAGCAGTACTTC. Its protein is CASRGTGTGVSYEQYF.

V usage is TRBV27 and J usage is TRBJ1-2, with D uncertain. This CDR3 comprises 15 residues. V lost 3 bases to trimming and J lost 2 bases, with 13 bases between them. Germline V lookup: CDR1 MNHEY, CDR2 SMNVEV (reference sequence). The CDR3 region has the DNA TGTGCCAGCAGTTTTTTCAAAAACTCCAACTATGGCTACACCTTC. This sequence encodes CASSFFKNSNYGYTF.

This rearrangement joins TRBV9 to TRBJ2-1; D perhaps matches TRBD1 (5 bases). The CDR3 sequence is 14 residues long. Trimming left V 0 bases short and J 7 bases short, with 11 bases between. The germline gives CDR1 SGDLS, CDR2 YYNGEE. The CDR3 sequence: CASSVAQERNEQFF. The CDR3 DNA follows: TGTGCCAGCAGCGTAGCACAGGAAAGGAATGAGCAGTTCTTC.

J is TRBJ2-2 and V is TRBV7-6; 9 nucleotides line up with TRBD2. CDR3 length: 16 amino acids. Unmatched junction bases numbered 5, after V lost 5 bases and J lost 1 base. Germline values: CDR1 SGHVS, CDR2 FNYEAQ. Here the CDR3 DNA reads TGTGCCAGCAGCGCCCGGACTAGCGTGAACACCGGGGAGCTGTTTTTT. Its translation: CASSARTSVNTGELFF. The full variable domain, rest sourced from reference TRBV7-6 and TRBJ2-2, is GAGVSQSPRYKVTKRGQDVALRCDPISGHVSLYWYRQALGQGPEFLTYFNYEAQQDKSGLPNDRFSAERPEGSISTLTIQRTEQRDSAMYRCASSARTSVNTGELFFGEGSRLTVL.

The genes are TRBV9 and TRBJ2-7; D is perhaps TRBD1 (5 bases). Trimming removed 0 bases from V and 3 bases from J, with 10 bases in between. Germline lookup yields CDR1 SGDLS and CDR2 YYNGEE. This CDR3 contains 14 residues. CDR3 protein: CASSVGGSNYEQYF. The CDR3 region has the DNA TGTGCCAGCAGCGTAGGGGGCTCTAACTACGAGCAGTACTTC.

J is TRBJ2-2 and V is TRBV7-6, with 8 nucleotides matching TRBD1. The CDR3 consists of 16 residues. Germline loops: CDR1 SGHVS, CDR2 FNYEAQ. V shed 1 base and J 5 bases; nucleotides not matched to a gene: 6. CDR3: CASSLGSGGVTGELFF. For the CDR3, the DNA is TGTGCCAGCAGCTTAGGATCAGGGGGCGTAACCGGGGAGCTGTTTTTT.

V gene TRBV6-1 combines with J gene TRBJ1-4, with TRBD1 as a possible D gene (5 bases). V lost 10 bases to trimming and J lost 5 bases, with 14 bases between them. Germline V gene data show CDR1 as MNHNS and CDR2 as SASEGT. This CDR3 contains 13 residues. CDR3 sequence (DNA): TGTGCCATCAGAGGGGCAGTAAATGAAAAACTGTTTTTT. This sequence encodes CAIRGAVNEKLFF.

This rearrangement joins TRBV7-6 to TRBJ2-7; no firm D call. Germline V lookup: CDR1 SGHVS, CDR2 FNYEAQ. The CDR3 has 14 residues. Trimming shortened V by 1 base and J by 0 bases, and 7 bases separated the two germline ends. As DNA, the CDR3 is TGTGCCAGCAGCTTAGATCCTAGCTCCTACGAGCAGTACTTC. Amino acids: CASSLDPSSYEQYF.

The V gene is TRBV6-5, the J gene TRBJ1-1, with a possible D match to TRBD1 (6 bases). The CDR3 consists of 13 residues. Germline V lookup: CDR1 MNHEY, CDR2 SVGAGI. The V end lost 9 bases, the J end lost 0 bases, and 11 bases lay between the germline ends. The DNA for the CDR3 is TGTGCCAGTCGACAGGACATGAACACTGAAGCTTTCTTT. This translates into CASRQDMNTEAFF.

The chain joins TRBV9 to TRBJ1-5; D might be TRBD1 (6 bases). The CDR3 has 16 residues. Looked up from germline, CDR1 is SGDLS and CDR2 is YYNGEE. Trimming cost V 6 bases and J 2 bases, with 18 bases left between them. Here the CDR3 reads CASTTGGPRGNQPQHF. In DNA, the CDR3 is TGTGCCAGCACCACCGGGGGGCCTAGGGGCAATCAGCCCCAGCATTTT.

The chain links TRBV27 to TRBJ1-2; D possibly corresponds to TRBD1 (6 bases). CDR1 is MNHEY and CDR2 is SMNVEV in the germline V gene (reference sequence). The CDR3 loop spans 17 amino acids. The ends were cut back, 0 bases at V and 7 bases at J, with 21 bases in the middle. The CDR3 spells CASSLSYLPGGGSGYTF. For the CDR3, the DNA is TGTGCCAGCAGTTTATCATACCTGCCGGGGGGGGGCAGTGGCTACACCTTC.

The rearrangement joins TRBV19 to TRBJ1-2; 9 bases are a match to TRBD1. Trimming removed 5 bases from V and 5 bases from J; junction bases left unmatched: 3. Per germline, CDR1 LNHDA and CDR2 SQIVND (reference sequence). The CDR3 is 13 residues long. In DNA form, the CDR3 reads TGTGCCAGTAGTCTACAGGGGGCTTATGGCTACACCTTC. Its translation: CASSLQGAYGYTF.

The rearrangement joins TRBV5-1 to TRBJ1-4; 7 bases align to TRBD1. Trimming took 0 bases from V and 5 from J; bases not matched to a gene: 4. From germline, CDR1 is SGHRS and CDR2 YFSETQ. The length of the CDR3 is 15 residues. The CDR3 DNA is TGCGCCAGCAGCTTGGACGGACAGGTCAATGAAAAACTGTTTTTT. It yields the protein CASSLDGQVNEKLFF.

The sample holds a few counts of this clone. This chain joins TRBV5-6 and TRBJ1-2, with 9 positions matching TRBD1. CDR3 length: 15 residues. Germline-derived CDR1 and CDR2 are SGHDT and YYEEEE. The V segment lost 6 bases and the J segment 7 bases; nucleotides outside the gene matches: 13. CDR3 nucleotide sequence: TGTGCCAGCACCCCCGAGGGACAGGGCGTCGGTGGCTACACCTTC. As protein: CASTPEGQGVGGYTF.

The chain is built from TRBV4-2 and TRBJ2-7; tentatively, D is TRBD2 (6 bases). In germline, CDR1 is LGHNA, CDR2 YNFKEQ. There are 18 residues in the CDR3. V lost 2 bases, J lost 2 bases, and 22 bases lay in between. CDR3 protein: CASSQRREREVGTYEQYF. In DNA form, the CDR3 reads TGTGCCAGCAGCCAACGGCGGGAACGAGAGGTTGGCACCTACGAGCAGTACTTC.